This T cell receptor (beta chain) was captured by sequencing in a study of vaccination effects on CD4 cells after COVID-19. After expansion with viral peptide pools in the ViraFEST assay, antigen-specific CD4+ T cells were sequenced. Following 10 days of culture, CD4+ T cells were isolated. Nucleocapsid antibody tests were negative, and the vaccine recipients had no prior SARS-CoV-2 infection. Days 3 and 7 were when half the medium was replaced with IL-2 medium. This table comes from immunoSEQ multiplex PCR, and its TCRdb copy is limited to in-frame clones, with some not included. The profile covers 27,000 or so clones, with 72% appearing a single time and about 10% taken by the ten largest. Concerning this clone: The target antigen is unknown.

General observations from the study: Cross-reaction with common cold coronaviruses was seen in only 1 of 255 vaccine-induced clones from healthy vaccinees. Few convalescent patients, and no early post-infection timepoints, were available to the study.

V shed 1 base and J shed 2 bases, with 10 bases lying between them. The CDR3 contains 14 residues. Germline CDR1 and CDR2: SGHRS and YFSETQ. The sequences come from CD4+ T cells from PBMCs cultured with SARS-CoV-2 spike peptides, collected before COVID-19 vaccination. The TCR comes from a human donor who received a COVID-19 vaccine. V is TRBV5-1 and J is TRBJ2-7; tentative D call: TRBD1 (6 bases). DNA of the CDR3: TGCGCCAGCAGCTTGAACAGGGCCCCCTACGAGCAGTACTTC. Translating it yields CASSLNRAPYEQYF.